Presented here are 24 T cell receptor beta chains from one specimen sequenced in a study of cytomegalovirus exposure and HLA in healthy donors. The PCR was carried out with 60 Vbeta primers and 13 Jbeta primers. Profiled with immunoSEQ multiplex PCR; TCRdb holds only in-frame clones, not every one. The sample has 100,000 to 150,000 clones, 70% to 80% seen once. The material sequenced was PBMCs. These receptors were taken from a man aged 45-60 years in good health and CMV-seronegative.

The chain carries TRBV6-1 and TRBJ1-1, with TRBD1 identical over 9 bases. Losses at the gene ends were 4 bases for V and 2 bases for J; bases not matched to a gene: 11. This CDR3 has 17 residues. Germline V gene sequence: CDR1 MNHNS, CDR2 SASEGT. This CDR3 reads CASSVRRTGAGNTEAFF. CDR3 nucleotides: TGTGCCAGCAGTGTACGCCGGACAGGGGCGGGCAACACTGAAGCTTTCTTT.

In DNA, the CDR3 is TGTGCCAGCAGTCCGAACGGGGGTCCCTACGAGCAGTACGTC. Its protein is CASSPNGGPYEQYV. J is TRBJ2-7 and V is TRBV6-1, with D perhaps matching TRBD2 (6 bases). The V and J ends lost 5 bases and 2 bases respectively, with 13 bases between them. This CDR3 is 14 amino acids long. CDR1 and CDR2 from the germline V gene are MNHNS and SASEGT.

V is TRBV29-1 and J is TRBJ2-7; TRBD2 is a possible D gene (6 bases). This CDR3 contains 13 residues. V gave up 6 bases and J gave up 2 bases, with 14 bases separating them. Germline CDR1 SQVTM, CDR2 ANQGSEA. Here the CDR3 reads CSVGGRPTYEQYF. The CDR3 DNA is TGCAGCGTGGGGGGTCGGCCCACCTACGAGCAGTACTTC.

The V gene is TRBV7-9, the J gene TRBJ1-4, with 9 bases identical to TRBD1. Germline CDR1 reads SEHNR; CDR2 reads FQNEAQ (reference sequence). The CDR3 contains 14 residues. V was clipped by 5 bases and J by 4 bases; unmatched bases: 2. The CDR3 DNA sequence: TGTGCCAGCAGCCAGGACAGGGGTAATGAAAAACTGTTTTTT. Amino acids: CASSQDRGNEKLFF.

This clone has only a few counts. This chain uses TRBV2 with TRBJ1-4; 7 nucleotides agree with TRBD1. CDR1 SNHLY and CDR2 FYNNEI come from the germline V gene. V was pared by 4 bases and J by 4 bases, with 9 bases of the junction left unmatched. CDR3 length: 16 residues. The CDR3 bases are TGTGCCAGCAGTGTCCTTGGACAGGAGCTTAATGAAAAACTGTTTTTT. This codes for CASSVLGQELNEKLFF.

The chain uses TRBV11-2 and TRBJ2-7, with 8 nucleotides matching TRBD2. The CDR3 runs to 16 residues. Germline V gene data show CDR1 as SGHAT and CDR2 as FQNNGV. V lost 0 bases to trimming and J lost 3 bases; unmatched junction nucleotides: 7. CDR3: CASSLESGGSLYEQYF. In DNA, the CDR3 is TGTGCCAGCAGCTTAGAGAGCGGGGGCTCTCTCTACGAGCAGTACTTC.

The V and J genes are TRBV11-2 and TRBJ2-5; unclear D gene. V lost 2 bases and J lost 5, with 9 bases in between. CDR1 and CDR2 from the germline V gene are SGHAT and FQNNGV. The CDR3 has 13 amino acids. In nucleotides, the CDR3 is TGTGCCAGCAGCTTATGGGCCACGGAGACCCAGTACTTC. Protein sequence: CASSLWATETQYF.

In its sample, this clone was seen once. This chain joins TRBV5-8 and TRBJ2-7; a weak D match, TRBD1 (5 bases). This CDR3 comprises 13 residues. Germline-derived CDR1 and CDR2 are SGHTS and YDEGEE. Trimming took off 0 bases at V and 6 bases at J, with 10 bases between the two ends. The CDR3 protein is CASSLAPGIEQYF. The CDR3 bases are TGTGCCAGCAGCTTGGCTCCAGGGATCGAGCAGTACTTC.

The rearrangement uses TRBV7-8 and TRBJ1-6; D is unresolved. The CDR3 length is 17 residues. Germline CDR1 is SGHVS and CDR2 is FQNEAQ. The germline V and J ends were trimmed by 0 bases and 7 bases, with 16 bases remaining between them. DNA of the CDR3: TGTGCCAGCAGCTTAGCGTTCAGAACGGAGCTAAATTCACCCCTCCACTTT. It specifies CASSLAFRTELNSPLHF.

This chain links TRBV19 with TRBJ1-1; TRBD1 is a possible D gene (5 bases). The CDR3 sequence is 14 residues long. CDR1 is LNHDA and CDR2 is SQIVND in the germline V gene (reference sequence). The ends were cut back, 4 bases at V and 1 base at J, with 10 bases in the middle. DNA for the CDR3: TGTGCCAGTAGTAGGTCACAGGAGAACACTGAAGCTTTCTTT. Protein product: CASSRSQENTEAFF.

J is TRBJ2-2 and V is TRBV4-3; no firm D call. In germline, CDR1 is LGHNA, CDR2 YSLEER. The CDR3 is 19 residues long. With 0 bases removed from V and 0 bases from J, the gap between germline ends came to 17 bases. This CDR3 reads CASSQDFHSTISNTGELFF. CDR3 coding DNA: TGCGCCAGCAGCCAAGATTTTCACAGTACCATCTCGAACACCGGGGAGCTGTTTTTT.

The chain combines TRBV4-1 with TRBJ1-2, with TRBD1 matching 8 bases. The trim removed 1 base at V and 8 bases at J, leaving 9 bases unmatched. CDR1 is MGHRA and CDR2 is YSYEKL in the germline V gene. The CDR3 sequence is 15 residues long. In DNA form, the CDR3 reads TGCGCCAGCAGCCAAGTTAGAACAGGGGGGATCGGCTACACCTTC. Translation: CASSQVRTGGIGYTF.

The genes are TRBV5-6 and TRBJ1-5; no clear D. The CDR3 has 15 amino acids. Germline assignment: CDR1 SGHDT and CDR2 YYEEEE. With 3 bases removed from V and 6 bases from J, the gap between germline ends came to 16 bases. The CDR3 region is CASSSAAAIGQPQHF. The CDR3 DNA reads as TGTGCCAGCAGCTCGGCCGCGGCTATAGGTCAGCCCCAGCATTTT.

A few counts support this clone. The chain combines TRBV19 with TRBJ1-6; 10 bases agree with TRBD1. The CDR3 is made up of 13 amino acids. Germline values: CDR1 LNHDA, CDR2 SQIVND (reference sequence). The ends lost 10 bases at V and 7 bases at J; junction bases unmatched: 4. CDR3 residues: CATQGQGNSPLHF. CDR3 nucleotides: TGTGCCACCCAGGGACAGGGGAATTCACCCCTCCACTTT.

This clone turned up a few times. Other DNA sequences in the same sample also yield this CDR3. CDR3 loop: CASSRDSMNTEAFF. DNA for the CDR3: TGTGCCAGTAGCCGGGACAGTATGAACACTGAAGCTTTCTTT. This sequence joins TRBV19 and TRBJ1-1; 7 positions agree with TRBD1. After removal of 6 bases from V and 0 bases from J, the junction contained 4 bases not matched to a gene. The CDR3 contains 14 residues. From germline, CDR1 is LNHDA and CDR2 SQIVND (reference sequence).

For this clone: One end of the junction does not line up with germline, which may come from a read error. The chain employs TRBV5-6 and TRBJ1-1, with TRBD1 identical over 9 bases. CDR1 SGHDT and CDR2 YYEEEE come from the germline V gene. The CDR3 is 16 amino acids. Written as DNA, the CDR3 is TGTGCCAGCAGTTTGGACAGGGGTGTCCTGAACACTGAAGCTTTCTTT. Its protein product is CASSLDRGVLNTEAFF.

This sequence joins TRBV4-3 and TRBJ2-7; 9 nucleotides match TRBD2. The CDR3 sequence is 15 residues long. Germline V lookup: CDR1 LGHNA, CDR2 YSLEER. V shed 1 base, J shed 3 bases, and the junction held 4 bases outside the gene matches. CDR3 sequence reads: CASSQVRAGGYEQYF. CDR3 nucleotide sequence: TGCGCCAGCAGCCAAGTGCGAGCGGGGGGCTACGAGCAGTACTTC.

The chain links TRBV5-4 to TRBJ2-3; tentative D call: TRBD1 (6 bases). Trimming took 1 base from V and 4 from J, leaving 10 bases between them. Looked up from germline, CDR1 is SGHNT and CDR2 is YYREEE (reference sequence). The CDR3 covers 14 residues. The CDR3: CASSLSQGSDTQYF. CDR3 DNA sequence: TGTGCCAGCAGCTTGTCCCAGGGGTCAGATACGCAGTATTTT.

The gene calls are TRBV14 and TRBJ2-2; D is unclear. Germline CDR1 reads SGHDN; CDR2 reads FVKESK. The CDR3 is 16 residues long. The V gene lost 2 bases and the J gene lost 7 bases, with 17 bases spanning the gap. Here the CDR3 reads CASSQFRVGNLGELFF. The DNA of the CDR3 is TGTGCCAGCAGCCAATTCCGGGTAGGAAATCTCGGGGAGCTGTTTTTT.

The gene calls are TRBV6-5 and TRBJ1-4; 9 bases map to TRBD1. V shed 5 bases, J shed 12 bases, and the junction held 4 bases outside the gene matches. Germline V gene data show CDR1 as MNHEY and CDR2 as SVGAGI. The CDR3 runs 12 residues. CDR3 DNA sequence: TGTGCCAGCAGTGAATGGGACAGGGAACTGTTTTTT. Protein sequence: CASSEWDRELFF.

This clone appeared a single time. The chain uses TRBV7-3 and TRBJ1-1, with a tentative D call TRBD1 (6 bases). Deletions cut 2 bases from V and 14 bases from J, with 18 bases between. The CDR3 is 13 amino acids. The germline V gene encodes CDR1 SGHTA and CDR2 FQGTGA. The CDR3 loop is CASSLSDSQERFF. In DNA, the CDR3 is TGTGCCAGCAGCTTATCGGACAGCCAAGAACGGTTCTTT.

The V call is TRBV5-4, the J call TRBJ2-1; D is ambiguous. V was cut by 2 bases and J by 8 bases, with 11 bases left in between. This CDR3 comprises 13 residues. Per germline, CDR1 SGHNT and CDR2 YYREEE (reference sequence). Here the CDR3 DNA reads TGTGCCAGCAGCTTACAATTGGTCGATGAGCAGTTCTTC. It encodes CASSLQLVDEQFF. Full variable domain (missing parts from reference TRBV5-4 and TRBJ2-1): ETGVTQSPTHLIKTRGQQVTLRCSSQSGHNTVSWYQQALGQGPQFIFQYYREEENGRGNFPPRFSGLQFPNYSSELNVNALELDDSALYLCASSLQLVDEQFFGPGTRLTVL.

The rearrangement joins TRBV5-1 to TRBJ2-2; 8 bases line up with TRBD2. The CDR3 runs 15 residues. Trimming cost V 1 base and J 4 bases; bases outside gene matches: 3. CDR1 and CDR2 (germline): SGHRS, YFSETQ. CDR3 coding DNA: TGCGCCAGCAGCTTGAACGGGGGGGCCACCGGGGAGCTGTTTTTT. Residues: CASSLNGGATGELFF.

This chain joins TRBV5-1 and TRBJ1-3; 8 positions agree with TRBD1. Per germline, CDR1 SGHRS and CDR2 YFSETQ. The V segment lost 3 bases and the J segment 0 bases; nucleotides outside the gene matches: 5. The CDR3 totals 16 residues. CDR3 sequence (DNA): TGCGCCAGCAGCTCGTCCGGGACAGGCTCTGGAAACACCATATATTTT. This encodes CASSSSGTGSGNTIYF.